The 9 T cell receptor beta chains below come from one sample, sequenced in a study of OX40 agonist ivuxolimab in advanced cancers. Sequenced by immunoSEQ multiplex PCR; TCRdb stores in-frame clones only, minus some. There are 35,000 or so clones in the sample; less than 90% occur only once, and around a fifth lies in the top ten. The sample consisted of CD4+ or CD8+ T cells sorted from blood, taken in a trial of the OX40 agonist ivuxolimab. These receptors were obtained from an adult with an advanced solid tumor such as melanoma, head and neck, liver or kidney cancer.

The chain joins TRBV4-1 to TRBJ1-1; 8 bases fit TRBD1. Germline loops: CDR1 MGHRA, CDR2 YSYEKL. The CDR3 covers 17 residues. The trim removed 0 bases at V and 0 bases at J, leaving 6 bases unmatched. CDR3 coding DNA: TGCGCCAGCAGCCAAGATCCCGCAGGGGGCCTGAACACTGAAGCTTTCTTT. It yields the protein CASSQDPAGGLNTEAFF.

The gene calls are TRBV5-2 and TRBJ2-7; the table names TRBD2, a call not compared with the DNA. TRBV5-2 is assigned pseudogene status. The CDR3 has 15 residues. DNA for the CDR3: TGTGCCAGCAGCTTTGGTGGCGGGGAGACCTACGAGCAGTACTTC. Its translation is CASSFGGGETYEQYF.

The sample holds a few counts of this clone. This chain links TRBV7-8 with TRBJ2-3, with 10 nucleotides matching TRBD2. Looked up from germline, CDR1 is SGHVS and CDR2 is FQNEAQ. The CDR3 contains 18 residues. Germline trimming cut 3 bases from V and 1 base from J; bases unmatched to any gene: 10. In DNA, the CDR3 is TGTGCCAGCAGCTTGGGAAGAGGGCTAGCGGGGGGCACAGATACGCAGTATTTT. Translation: CASSLGRGLAGGTDTQYF.

This clone is a singleton in its sample. Written as DNA, the CDR3 is TGCGCCAGCAGCTCAGGACAGGGAGGAACTGAAGCTTTCTTT. Its protein is CASSSGQGGTEAFF. This chain uses TRBV5-1 with TRBJ1-1; 8 bases are a match to TRBD1. Germline loops: CDR1 SGHRS, CDR2 YFSETQ. The CDR3 has 14 amino acids. The trim removed 3 bases at V and 5 bases at J, leaving 6 bases unmatched.

The chain is built from TRBV5-4 and TRBJ2-3, with D maybe TRBD1 (6 bases). Germline V gives CDR1 SGHNT, CDR2 YYREEE (reference sequence). V gave up 2 bases and J gave up 4 bases, with 14 bases separating them. The CDR3 is made up of 15 amino acids. The CDR3, as DNA: TGTGCCAGCAGCTTCATGGGGGCCGGGGCAGATACGCAGTATTTT. This gives the protein CASSFMGAGADTQYF.

The J gene is TRBJ2-1, the V gene TRBV18; D might be TRBD1 or TRBD2, each matching 6 bases. The CDR3 runs to 16 residues. In germline, CDR1 is KGHSH, CDR2 LQKENI. Between the trimmed V and J ends, which lost 0 bases and 2 bases, there was a span of 11 bases. The DNA for the CDR3 is TGTGCCAGCTCACCACCGGAGGGGGTTCCCTACAATGAGCAGTTCTTC. Protein: CASSPPEGVPYNEQFF.

About this clone: In the same sample, other DNA sequences code for this CDR3. The gene calls are TRBV15 and TRBJ2-1, with a possible D match to TRBD1 (5 bases). CDR1 is LNHNV and CDR2 is YYDKDF in the germline V gene (reference sequence). The CDR3 extends over 16 amino acids. V gave up 3 bases and J gave up 0 bases, with 12 bases separating them. The chain's CDR3 is CATSRQGVGSYNEQFF. CDR3 nucleotide sequence: TGTGCCACCAGCAGGCAAGGGGTTGGCTCCTACAATGAGCAGTTCTTC.

This clone appeared once. V and J are TRBV4-3 and TRBJ2-2; D might be TRBD1 (7 bases). Germline loops: CDR1 LGHNA, CDR2 YSLEER. The CDR3 spans 18 residues. V dropped 2 bases and J dropped 5 bases, with 21 bases sitting between them. In nucleotides, the CDR3 is TGCGCCAGCAGCCAACCCCAGGGGGAGGCCCTCCGGACCGGGGAGCTGTTTTTT. Amino acid sequence: CASSQPQGEALRTGELFF.

V usage is TRBV19 and J usage is TRBJ1-5, with no clear D. V lost 3 bases, J lost 0 bases, and 9 bases lay in between. The CDR3 is 15 residues long. Germline-derived CDR1 and CDR2 are LNHDA and SQIVND (reference sequence). CDR3 amino acids: CASSILQASNQPQHF. The CDR3, as DNA: TGTGCCAGTAGTATTCTACAAGCTAGCAATCAGCCCCAGCATTTT. The complete variable domain, with remaining parts taken from reference TRBV19 and TRBJ1-5, reads DGGITQSPKYLFRKEGQNVTLSCEQNLNHDAMYWYRQDPGQGLRLIYYSQIVNDFQKGDIAEGYSVSREKKESFPLTVTSAQKNPTAFYLCASSILQASNQPQHFGDGTRLSIL.